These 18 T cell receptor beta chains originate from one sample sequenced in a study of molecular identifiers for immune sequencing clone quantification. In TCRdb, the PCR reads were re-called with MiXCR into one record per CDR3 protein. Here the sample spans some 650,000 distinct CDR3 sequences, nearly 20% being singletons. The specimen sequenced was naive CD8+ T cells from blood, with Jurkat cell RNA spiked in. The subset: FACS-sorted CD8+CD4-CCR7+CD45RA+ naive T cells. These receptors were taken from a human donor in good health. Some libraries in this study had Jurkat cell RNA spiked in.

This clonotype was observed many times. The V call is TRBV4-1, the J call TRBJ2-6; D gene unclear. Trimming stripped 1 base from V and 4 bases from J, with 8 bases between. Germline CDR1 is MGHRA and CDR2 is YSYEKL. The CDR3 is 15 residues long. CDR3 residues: CASSQGLAGANVLTF. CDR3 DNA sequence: TGCGCCAGCAGCCAAGGGCTCGCCGGGGCCAACGTCCTGACTTTC.

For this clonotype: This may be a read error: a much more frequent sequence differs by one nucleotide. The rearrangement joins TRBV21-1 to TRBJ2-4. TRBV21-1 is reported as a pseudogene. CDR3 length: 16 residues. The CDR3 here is CASSQLWVPAKNIQYF. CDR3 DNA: TGTGCCAGCAGTCAGCTGTGGGTTCCAGCCAAAAACATTCAGTACTTC.

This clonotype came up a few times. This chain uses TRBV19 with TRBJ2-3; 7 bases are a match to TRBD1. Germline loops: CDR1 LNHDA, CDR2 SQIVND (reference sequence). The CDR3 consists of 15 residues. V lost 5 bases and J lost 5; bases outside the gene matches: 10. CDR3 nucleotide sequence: TGTGCCAGTAGTCCTTGGGGACAGCAAGAAGATACGCAGTATTTT. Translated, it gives CASSPWGQQEDTQYF.

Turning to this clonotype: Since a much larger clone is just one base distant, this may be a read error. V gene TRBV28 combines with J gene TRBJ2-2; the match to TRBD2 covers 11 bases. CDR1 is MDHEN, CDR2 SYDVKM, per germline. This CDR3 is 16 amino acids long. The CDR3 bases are TGTGCCAGCAGTTTATGGGCTAGCGGGAGGACCGGGGAGCTGGTTTTT. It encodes CASSLWASGRTGELVF.

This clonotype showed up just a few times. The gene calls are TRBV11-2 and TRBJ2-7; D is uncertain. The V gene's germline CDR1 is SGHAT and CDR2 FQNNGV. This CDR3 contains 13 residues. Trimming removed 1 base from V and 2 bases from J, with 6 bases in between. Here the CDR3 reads CASSLAHAYEQYF. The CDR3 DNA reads TGTGCCAGCAGCTTAGCCCATGCCTACGAGCAGTACTTC. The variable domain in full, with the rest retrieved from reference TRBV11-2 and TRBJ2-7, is EAGVAQSPRYKIIEKRQSVAFWCNPISGHATLYWYQQILGQGPKLLIQFQNNGVVDDSQLPKDRFSAERLKGVDSTLKIQPAKLEDSAVYLCASSLAHAYEQYFGPGTRLTVT.

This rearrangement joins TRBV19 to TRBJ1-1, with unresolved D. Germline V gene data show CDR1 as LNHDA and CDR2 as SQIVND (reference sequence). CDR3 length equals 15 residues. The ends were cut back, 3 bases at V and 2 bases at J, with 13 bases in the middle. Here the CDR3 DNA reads TGTGCCAGTAGTATCTATTCGGCGGGTAACACTGAAGCTTTCTTT. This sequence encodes CASSIYSAGNTEAFF.

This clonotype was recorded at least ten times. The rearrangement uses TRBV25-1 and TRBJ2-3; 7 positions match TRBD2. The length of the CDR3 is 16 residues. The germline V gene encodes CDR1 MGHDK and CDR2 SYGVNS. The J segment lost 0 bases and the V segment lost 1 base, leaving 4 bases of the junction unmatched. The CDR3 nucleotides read TGTGCCAGCAGTGAATTGAGCGGGGCTAGCACAGATACGCAGTATTTT. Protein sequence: CASSELSGASTDTQYF.

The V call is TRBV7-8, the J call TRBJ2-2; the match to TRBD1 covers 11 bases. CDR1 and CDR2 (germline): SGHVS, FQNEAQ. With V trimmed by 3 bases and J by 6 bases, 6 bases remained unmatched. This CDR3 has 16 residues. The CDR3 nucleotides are TGTGCCAGCAGCTTGGCCGGGACAGGGGGACCCGGGGAGCTGTTTTTT. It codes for CASSLAGTGGPGELFF.

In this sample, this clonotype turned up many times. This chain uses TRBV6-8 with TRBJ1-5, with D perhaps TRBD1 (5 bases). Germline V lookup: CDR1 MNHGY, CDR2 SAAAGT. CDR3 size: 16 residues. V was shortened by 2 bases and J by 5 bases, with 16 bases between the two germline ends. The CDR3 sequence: CASSYQGPNSHQPQHF. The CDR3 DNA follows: TGTGCCAGCAGTTACCAGGGACCTAACAGCCATCAGCCCCAGCATTTT.

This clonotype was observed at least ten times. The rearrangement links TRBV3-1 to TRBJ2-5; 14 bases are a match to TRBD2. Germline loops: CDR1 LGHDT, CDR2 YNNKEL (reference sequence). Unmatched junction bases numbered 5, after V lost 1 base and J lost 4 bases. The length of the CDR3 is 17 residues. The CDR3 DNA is TGTGCCAGCAGCCAAGGGACTAGCGGGGGGCCTCGAGAGACCCAGTACTTC. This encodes CASSQGTSGGPRETQYF.

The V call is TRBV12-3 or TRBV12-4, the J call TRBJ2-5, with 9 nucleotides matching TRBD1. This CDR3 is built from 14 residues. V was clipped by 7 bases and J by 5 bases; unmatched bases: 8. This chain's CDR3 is CASKIQGARETQYF. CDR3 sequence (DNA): TGTGCCAGCAAAATACAGGGGGCGCGGGAGACCCAGTACTTC.

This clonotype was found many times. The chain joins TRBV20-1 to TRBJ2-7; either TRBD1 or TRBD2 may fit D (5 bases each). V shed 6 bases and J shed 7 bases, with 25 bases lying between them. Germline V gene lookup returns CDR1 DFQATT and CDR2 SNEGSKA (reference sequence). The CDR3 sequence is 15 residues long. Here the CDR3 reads CSAGAYGARRREQYF. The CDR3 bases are TGCAGTGCAGGGGCGTACGGAGCGAGACGGAGGGAGCAGTACTTC.

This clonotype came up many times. CDR3 DNA: TGTGCCAGCAGATACCTAGGGACTAATGAAAAACTGTTTTTT. This gives the protein CASRYLGTNEKLFF. V gene TRBV27 combines with J gene TRBJ1-4; D uncertain. This CDR3 spans 14 amino acids. CDR1 and CDR2 from the germline V gene are MNHEY and SMNVEV (reference sequence). The germline V and J ends were trimmed by 6 bases and 2 bases, with 10 bases remaining between them. Based on the CDR3 plus reference TRBV27 and TRBJ1-4, the full variable domain is EAQVTQNPRYLITVTGKKLTVTCSQNMNHEYMSWYRQDPGLGLRQIYYSMNVEVTDKGDVPEGYKVSRKEKRNFPLILESPSPNQTSLYFCASRYLGTNEKLFFGSGTQLSVL.

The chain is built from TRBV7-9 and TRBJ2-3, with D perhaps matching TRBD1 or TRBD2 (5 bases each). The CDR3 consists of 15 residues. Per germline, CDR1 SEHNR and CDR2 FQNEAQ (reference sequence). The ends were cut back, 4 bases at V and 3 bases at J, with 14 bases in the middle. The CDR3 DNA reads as TGTGCCAGCAGCTCCGGATCGGGGCATACAGATACGCAGTATTTT. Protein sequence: CASSSGSGHTDTQYF. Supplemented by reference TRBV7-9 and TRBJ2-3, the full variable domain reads DTGVSQNPRHKITKRGQNVTFRCDPISEHNRLYWYRQTLGQGPEFLTYFQNEAQLEKSRLLSDRFSAERPKGSFSTLEIQRTEQGDSAMYLCASSSGSGHTDTQYFGPGTRLTVL.

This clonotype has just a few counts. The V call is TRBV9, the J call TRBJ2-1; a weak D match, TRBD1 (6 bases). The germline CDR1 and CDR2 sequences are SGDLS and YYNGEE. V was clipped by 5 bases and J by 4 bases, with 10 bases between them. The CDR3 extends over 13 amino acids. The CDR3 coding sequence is TGTGCCAGCAGTTGGACAGATTACAATGAGCAGTTCTTC. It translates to CASSWTDYNEQFF.

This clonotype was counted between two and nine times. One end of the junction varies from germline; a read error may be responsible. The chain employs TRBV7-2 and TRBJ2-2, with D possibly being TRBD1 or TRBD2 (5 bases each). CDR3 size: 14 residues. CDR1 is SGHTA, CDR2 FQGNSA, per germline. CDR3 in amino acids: CASSWDAGIGGLFF. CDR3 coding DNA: TGTGCCAGCAGCTGGGACGCCGGGATTGGGGGGCTGTTTTTT.

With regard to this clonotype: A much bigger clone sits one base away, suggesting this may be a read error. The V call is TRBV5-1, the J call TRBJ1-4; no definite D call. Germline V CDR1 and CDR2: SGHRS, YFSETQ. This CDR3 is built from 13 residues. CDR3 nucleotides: TGCGCCAGCAGGATATCAGTGAATGAAAAACTGTCTTTT. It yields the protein CASRISVNEKLSF.

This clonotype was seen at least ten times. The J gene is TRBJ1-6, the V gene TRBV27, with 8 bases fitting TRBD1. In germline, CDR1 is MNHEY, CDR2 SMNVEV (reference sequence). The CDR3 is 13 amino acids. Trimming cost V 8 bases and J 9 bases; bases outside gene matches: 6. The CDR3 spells CASRTGLGSPLHF. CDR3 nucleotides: TGTGCCAGCCGGACAGGGCTGGGTTCACCCCTCCACTTT.